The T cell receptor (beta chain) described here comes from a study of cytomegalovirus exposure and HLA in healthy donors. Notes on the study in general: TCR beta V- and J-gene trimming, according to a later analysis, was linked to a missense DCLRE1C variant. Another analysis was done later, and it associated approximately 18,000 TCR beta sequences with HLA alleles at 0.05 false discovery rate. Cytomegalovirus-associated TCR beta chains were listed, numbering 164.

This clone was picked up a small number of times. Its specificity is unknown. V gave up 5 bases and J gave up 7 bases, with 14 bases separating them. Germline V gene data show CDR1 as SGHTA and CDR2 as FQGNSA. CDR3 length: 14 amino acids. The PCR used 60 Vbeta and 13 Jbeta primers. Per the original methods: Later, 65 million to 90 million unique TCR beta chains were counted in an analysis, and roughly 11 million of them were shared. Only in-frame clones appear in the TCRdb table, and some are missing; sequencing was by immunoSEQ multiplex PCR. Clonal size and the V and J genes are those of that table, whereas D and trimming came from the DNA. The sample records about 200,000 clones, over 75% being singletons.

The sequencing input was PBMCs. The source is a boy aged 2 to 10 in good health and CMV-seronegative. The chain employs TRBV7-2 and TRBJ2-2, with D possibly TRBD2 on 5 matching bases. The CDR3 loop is CASSPRPGDGELFF. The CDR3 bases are TGTGCCAGCAGCCCGCGTCCCGGGGACGGGGAGCTGTTTTTT.